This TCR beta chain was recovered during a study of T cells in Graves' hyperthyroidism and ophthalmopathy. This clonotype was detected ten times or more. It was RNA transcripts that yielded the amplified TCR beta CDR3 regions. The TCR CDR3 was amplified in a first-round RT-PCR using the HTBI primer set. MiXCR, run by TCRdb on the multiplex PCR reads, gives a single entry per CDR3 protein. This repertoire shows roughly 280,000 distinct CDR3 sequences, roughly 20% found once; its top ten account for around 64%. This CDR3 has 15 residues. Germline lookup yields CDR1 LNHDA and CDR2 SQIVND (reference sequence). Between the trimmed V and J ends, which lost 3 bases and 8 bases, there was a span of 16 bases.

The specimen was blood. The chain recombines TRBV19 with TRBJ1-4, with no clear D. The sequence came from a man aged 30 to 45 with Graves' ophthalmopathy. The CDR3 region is CASSIGRGVGEKLFF. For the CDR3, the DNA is TGTGCCAGTAGTATCGGTCGCGGGGTTGGGGAAAAACTGTTTTTT.